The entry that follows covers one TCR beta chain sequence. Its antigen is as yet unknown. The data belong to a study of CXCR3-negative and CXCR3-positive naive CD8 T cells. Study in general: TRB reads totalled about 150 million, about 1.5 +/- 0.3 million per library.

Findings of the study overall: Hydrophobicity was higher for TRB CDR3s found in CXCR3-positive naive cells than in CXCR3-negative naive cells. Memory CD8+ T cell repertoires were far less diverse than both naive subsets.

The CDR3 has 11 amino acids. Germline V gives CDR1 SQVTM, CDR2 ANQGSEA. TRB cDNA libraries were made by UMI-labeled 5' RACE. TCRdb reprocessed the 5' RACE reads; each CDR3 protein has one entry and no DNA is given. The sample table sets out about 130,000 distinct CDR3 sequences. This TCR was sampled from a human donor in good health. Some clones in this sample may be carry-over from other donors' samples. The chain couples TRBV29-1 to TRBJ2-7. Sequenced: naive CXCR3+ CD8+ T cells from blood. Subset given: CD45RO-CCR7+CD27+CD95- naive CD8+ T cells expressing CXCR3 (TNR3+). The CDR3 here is CSVGTSYEQYF.